Below are 26 T cell receptor beta chains sequenced from a single sample in a study of radiotherapy plus CTLA-4 blockade in lung cancer. The data were produced by immunoSEQ multiplex PCR, yet TCRdb's version contains in-frame clones alone and is incomplete. Here the sample spans roughly 100,000 clones, roughly 80% being singletons. The sample was peripheral blood, taken from a patient treated with radiotherapy plus ipilimumab. The receptors here all came from a human donor with non-small cell lung cancer that progressed on radiotherapy plus ipilimumab.

The chain employs TRBV2 and TRBJ1-1; TRBD1 agrees at 7 bases. Germline values: CDR1 SNHLY, CDR2 FYNNEI. J lost 0 bases, V lost 10 bases, and 5 bases had no gene match. This CDR3 region has 13 residues. The chain's CDR3 is CATKGGLNTEAFF. CDR3 coding DNA: TGTGCCACTAAAGGGGGCCTGAACACTGAAGCTTTCTTT.

The chain uses TRBV6-5 and TRBJ1-4; D is unresolved. Germline CDR1 reads MNHEY; CDR2 reads SVGAGI. The CDR3 has 16 residues. The V end was cut by 2 bases, the J end by 7 bases, with 17 bases between. The DNA of the CDR3 is TGTGCCAGCAGTTACGACCGTCCGATCGCGGGTGAAAAACTGTTTTTT. It encodes CASSYDRPIAGEKLFF.

This chain connects TRBV7-8 to TRBJ1-1, with D unresolved. V dropped 5 bases and J dropped 2 bases, with 15 bases sitting between them. The germline gives CDR1 SGHVS, CDR2 FQNEAQ. The CDR3 extends over 15 amino acids. The CDR3 region has the DNA TGTGCCAGCAGCCGCCCCGGACGGGGTAACACTGAAGCTTTCTTT. It yields the protein CASSRPGRGNTEAFF.

The chain carries TRBV6-4 and TRBJ1-1; the D is unclear. Trimming left V 6 bases short and J 1 base short, with 12 bases between. Germline CDR1 MRHNA, CDR2 SNTAGT. This CDR3 contains 14 residues. CDR3: CASRLIAGNTEAFF. For the CDR3, the DNA is TGTGCCAGCAGATTAATTGCTGGGAACACTGAAGCTTTCTTT.

V gene TRBV5-8 combines with J gene TRBJ2-7; 9 nucleotides match TRBD2. Trimming at V came to 4 bases and at J to 4 bases, leaving 12 bases not matched to a gene. The CDR3 extends over 16 amino acids. Per the germline V gene, CDR1 is SGHTS and CDR2 is YDEGEE. The chain's CDR3 is CASSPGTKGLAYEQYV. As DNA, the CDR3 is TGTGCCAGCAGCCCCGGGACAAAGGGACTAGCTTACGAGCAGTACGTC.

The chain links TRBV7-2 to TRBJ2-3; D gene unclear. The V end was cut by 6 bases, the J end by 4 bases, with 14 bases between. The CDR3 covers 14 residues. CDR1 SGHTA and CDR2 FQGNSA come from the germline V gene. CDR3 region: CASSPAAIPDTQYF. In nucleotides, the CDR3 is TGTGCCAGCAGTCCGGCGGCGATTCCAGATACGCAGTATTTT.

CDR3 amino acids: CASSYPERGAGTEAFF. In nucleotides, the CDR3 is TGTGCCAGCAGTTACCCAGAGAGGGGGGCGGGCACTGAAGCTTTCTTT. J is TRBJ1-1 and V is TRBV6-6, with D perhaps matching TRBD1 (6 bases). Germline V gene data show CDR1 as MNHNY and CDR2 as SVGAGI (reference sequence). The length of the CDR3 is 16 residues. Trimming took 2 bases from V and 4 from J, leaving 17 bases between them.

The chain recombines TRBV10-3 with TRBJ2-3, with D hard to call. V dropped 2 bases and J dropped 1 base, with 10 bases sitting between them. CDR1 is ENHRY, CDR2 SYGVKD, per germline. The CDR3 runs to 15 residues. CDR3 loop: CAISERAARTDTQYF. DNA for the CDR3: TGTGCCATCAGTGAGAGGGCGGCCCGCACAGATACGCAGTATTTT.

This rearrangement joins TRBV7-6 to TRBJ2-7; 9 bases align to TRBD1. The V and J ends lost 5 bases and 4 bases, in that order; junction bases with no gene match: 6. The CDR3 totals 14 residues. In germline, CDR1 is SGHVS, CDR2 FNYEAQ. The CDR3 loop reads CASSPQGQGYEQYF. In nucleotides, the CDR3 is TGTGCCAGCAGCCCCCAGGGACAGGGTTACGAGCAGTACTTC.

The chain is built from TRBV11-3 and TRBJ1-5; 7 positions agree with TRBD1. After removal of 6 bases from V and 0 bases from J, the junction contained 14 bases not matched to a gene. CDR3 length: 18 amino acids. Germline CDR1 and CDR2: SGHNT and YENEEA. The CDR3 region is CASSYTDRDTYSNQPQHF. The CDR3 nucleotides read TGTGCCAGCAGTTATACCGACAGGGATACCTATAGCAATCAGCCCCAGCATTTT.

This clone has only a few counts. The chain combines TRBV7-2 with TRBJ1-1; D is perhaps TRBD1 (5 bases). From germline, CDR1 is SGHTA and CDR2 FQGNSA. This CDR3 has 14 amino acids. Trimming took 3 bases from V and 5 from J, leaving 13 bases between them. The CDR3 nucleotides are TGTGCCAGCAGCTTCTCCGGGGACGGGACTGAAGCTTTCTTT. This encodes CASSFSGDGTEAFF.

V and J are TRBV30 and TRBJ2-5; TRBD1 agrees at 9 bases. The germline V gene encodes CDR1 GTSNPN and CDR2 SVGIG (reference sequence). Unmatched junction bases numbered 2, after V lost 2 bases and J lost 4 bases. CDR3 size: 13 residues. The CDR3 DNA reads as TGTGCCTGGAGTACAGGGGGCTCAGAGACCCAGTACTTC. Amino acids: CAWSTGGSETQYF.

The gene calls are TRBV14 and TRBJ2-5; D is possibly TRBD1 or TRBD2 (6 bases each). The CDR3 runs to 15 residues. The germline V gene has CDR1 SGHDN and CDR2 FVKESK. Deletions cut 1 base from V and 4 bases from J, with 13 bases between. CDR3 nucleotide sequence: TGTGCCAGCAGCCAAGGGACAGCCGGGGGAGAGACCCAGTACTTC. Amino acid sequence: CASSQGTAGGETQYF. The full variable domain, its missing parts supplied by reference TRBV14 and TRBJ2-5, is EAGVTQFPSHSVIEKGQTVTLRCDPISGHDNLYWYRRVMGKEIKFLLHFVKESKQDESGMPNNRFLAERTGGTYSTLKVQPAELEDSGVYFCASSQGTAGGETQYFGPGTRLLVL.

The chain is built from TRBV30 and TRBJ2-2; D call uncertain. The ends were cut back, 0 bases at V and 6 bases at J, with 8 bases in the middle. The CDR3 has 13 residues. CDR1 GTSNPN and CDR2 SVGIG come from the germline V gene (reference sequence). The CDR3 reads CAWSVRPAGELFF. CDR3 sequence (DNA): TGTGCCTGGAGTGTAAGGCCGGCCGGGGAGCTGTTTTTT.

This clone was found a few times. This CDR3 reads CASSLLDRATNEKLFF. Here the CDR3 DNA reads TGTGCCAGCAGCTTGCTGGACAGAGCAACTAATGAAAAACTGTTTTTT. The chain employs TRBV5-6 and TRBJ1-4; D is perhaps TRBD1 (6 bases). The ends were cut back, 1 base at V and 0 bases at J, with 10 bases in the middle. The CDR3 contains 16 residues. The germline V gene encodes CDR1 SGHDT and CDR2 YYEEEE.

V is TRBV11-2 and J is TRBJ2-2, with 11 bases lining up with TRBD2. Germline values: CDR1 SGHAT, CDR2 FQNNGV. CDR3 length equals 18 residues. J was trimmed by 6 bases and V by 5 bases; bases with no gene match: 14. The DNA for the CDR3 is TGTGCCAGCAGCCTATCCTATCTTAGCGGGAGGGTCGCCGGGGAGCTGTTTTTT. The encoded protein is CASSLSYLSGRVAGELFF.

This chain links TRBV13 with TRBJ1-1; perhaps TRBD1 as D (6 bases). The CDR3 spans 12 residues. Germline CDR1 PRHDT, CDR2 FYEKMQ (reference sequence). Between the trimmed V and J ends, which lost 5 bases and 11 bases, there was a span of 15 bases. The CDR3 DNA sequence: TGTGCCAGCAGCCTAAGAGGGGGGGTCGCTTTCTTT. It yields the protein CASSLRGGVAFF.

V and J are TRBV5-1 and TRBJ1-2, with D possibly being TRBD1 (5 bases). V gave up 4 bases and J gave up 0 bases, with 7 bases separating them. CDR1 is SGHRS and CDR2 is YFSETQ in the germline V gene. The CDR3 has 13 amino acids. CDR3 region: CASSQQANYGYTF. The DNA of the CDR3 is TGCGCCAGCAGCCAACAGGCTAACTATGGCTACACCTTC.

V usage is TRBV10-3 and J usage is TRBJ2-1; D is unclear. The CDR3 consists of 9 residues. Trimming removed 8 bases at V and 10 bases at J, with 6 bases between. The germline CDR1 and CDR2 sequences are ENHRY and SYGVKD. Here the CDR3 reads CAIGQEQFF. In DNA form, the CDR3 reads TGTGCCATCGGGCAGGAGCAGTTCTTC.

The chain is built from TRBV5-1 and TRBJ2-3; D gene uncertain. This CDR3 contains 16 residues. Per the germline V gene, CDR1 is SGHRS and CDR2 is YFSETQ. V was trimmed by 3 bases and J by 1 base, leaving 15 bases between them. The CDR3 DNA follows: TGCGCCAGCAGCTCCGGACGGCCCTCTGGCACAGATACGCAGTATTTT. Its protein is CASSSGRPSGTDTQYF. The complete variable domain, with remaining parts taken from reference TRBV5-1 and TRBJ2-3, reads KAGVTQTPRYLIKTRGQQVTLSCSPISGHRSVSWYQQTPGQGLQFLFEYFSETQRNKGNFPGRFSGRQFSNSRSEMNVSTLELGDSALYLCASSSGRPSGTDTQYFGPGTRLTVL.

Of note for this clone: A junction boundary mismatches the germline segment, possibly from a read error. This same CDR3 is encoded by further DNA sequences in the sample. The chain has TRBV7-3 and TRBJ2-5; tentative D call: TRBD2 (5 bases). The CDR3 runs 12 residues. The germline gives CDR1 SGHTA, CDR2 FQGTGA. CDR3 sequence: CASSSTAGTQYF. CDR3 nucleotides: TGTGCAAGCAGCTCAACCGCGGGGACCCAGTACTTC. Complete variable domain (other parts from reference TRBV7-3 and TRBJ2-5): GAGVSQTPSNKVTEKGKYVELRCDPISGHTALYWYRQSLGQGPEFLIYFQGTGAADDSGLPNDRFFAVRPEGSVSTLKIQRTERGDSAVYLCASSSTAGTQYFGPGTRLLVL.

The chain has TRBV14 and TRBJ2-7; D is unresolved. The CDR3 has 8 amino acids. Germline CDR1 is SGHDN and CDR2 is FVKESK. This chain's CDR3 is CAKERQYV. The CDR3 nucleotides are TGTGCAAAAGAGCGGCAGTACGTC.

This chain links TRBV4-2 with TRBJ2-7, with unresolved D. Trimming took off 1 base at V and 4 bases at J, with 11 bases between the two ends. This CDR3 is 14 amino acids long. Germline CDR1 is LGHNA and CDR2 is YNFKEQ. The CDR3 DNA is TGTGCCAGCAGCCAAGGCCAAGTCGGTTACGAGCAGTACGTC. Translating it yields CASSQGQVGYEQYV.

The V gene is TRBV6-5, the J gene TRBJ2-6; TRBD2 agrees at 9 bases. Trimming cost V 6 bases and J 2 bases; bases outside gene matches: 2. CDR1 MNHEY and CDR2 SVGAGI come from the germline V gene. CDR3 length: 15 amino acids. The CDR3 loop is CASRIAGAGANVLTF. In DNA form, the CDR3 reads TGTGCCAGCAGAATAGCGGGAGCTGGGGCCAACGTCCTGACTTTC.

The chain recombines TRBV27 with TRBJ2-1; 8 nucleotides match TRBD2. The CDR3 totals 17 residues. CDR1 is MNHEY, CDR2 SMNVEV, per germline (reference sequence). The junction had 6 bases not matched to a gene; V was cut back by 1 base and J by 1 base. CDR3 loop: CASSLFPSGSSYNEQFF. CDR3 DNA sequence: TGTGCCAGCAGTTTATTTCCCAGCGGGAGTTCCTACAATGAGCAGTTCTTC.

DNA of the CDR3: TGCGCCAGCAGCCACTCCTACGATGAAAAACTGTTTTTT. The encoded protein is CASSHSYDEKLFF. The chain has TRBV4-1 and TRBJ1-4; D is unclear. The CDR3 runs to 13 residues. Deletions cut 3 bases from V and 6 bases from J, with 8 bases between. From germline, CDR1 is MGHRA and CDR2 YSYEKL.